The 5 T cell receptor beta chains below were found in one sample sequenced in a study of T cells in Graves' hyperthyroidism and ophthalmopathy. It was RNA transcripts that yielded the amplified TCR beta CDR3 regions. RT-PCR in the first round (using the HTBI primer set) targeted the TCR CDR3. One entry per CDR3 protein, called by TCRdb with MiXCR from the multiplex PCR reads. The table includes 600,000 or so distinct CDR3 sequences, about 14% detected once. Sequencing input: blood. These receptors were obtained from a woman aged 45 to 65 with Graves' ophthalmopathy.

J is TRBJ2-2 and V is TRBV28; D remains ambiguous. The germline V and J ends were trimmed by 0 bases and 4 bases, with 15 bases remaining between them. CDR1 MDHEN and CDR2 SYDVKM come from the germline V gene. CDR3 length: 17 amino acids. The CDR3 coding sequence is TGTGCCAGCAGTTTATGGCTATCTACGAACCCCACCGGGGAGCTGTTTTTT. This translates into CASSLWLSTNPTGELFF.

CDR3 region: CSASVLASSYEQYF. CDR3 nucleotides: TGCAGTGCTAGTGTACTAGCGAGCTCCTACGAGCAGTACTTC. V usage is TRBV20-1 and J usage is TRBJ2-7, with 7 positions matching TRBD2. This CDR3 spans 14 amino acids. Trimming took 3 bases from V and 0 from J; bases not matched to a gene: 5. The germline V gene has CDR1 DFQATT and CDR2 SNEGSKA (reference sequence).

This clonotype occurred a few times. The CDR3 DNA sequence: TGTGCCAGCTCACCCCCCGGGTTTGTGGGAATGGAGACCCAGTACTTC. This encodes CASSPPGFVGMETQYF. J is TRBJ2-5 and V is TRBV18; D is uncertain. CDR1 KGHSH and CDR2 LQKENI come from the germline V gene. This CDR3 comprises 16 residues. Trimming stripped 3 bases from V and 5 bases from J, with 19 bases between.

The gene calls are TRBV7-9 and TRBJ2-7; D is possibly TRBD2 (7 bases). V was clipped by 8 bases and J by 7 bases, with 18 bases between them. The CDR3 loop spans 13 amino acids. In germline, CDR1 is SEHNR, CDR2 FQNEAQ (reference sequence). This CDR3 is CASSNAGASEQYF. DNA of the CDR3: TGTGCCAGCTCGAACGCGGGGGCGAGTGAGCAGTACTTC. The whole variable domain, filled in from reference TRBV7-9 and TRBJ2-7, reads DTGVSQNPRHKITKRGQNVTFRCDPISEHNRLYWYRQTLGQGPEFLTYFQNEAQLEKSRLLSDRFSAERPKGSFSTLEIQRTEQGDSAMYLCASSNAGASEQYFGPGTRLTVT.

This clonotype was detected many times. The chain links TRBV27 to TRBJ2-1, with 7 bases aligning to TRBD1. Per the germline V gene, CDR1 is MNHEY and CDR2 is SMNVEV (reference sequence). The CDR3 is 16 residues long. Trimming at V came to 0 bases and at J to 10 bases, leaving 12 bases not matched to a gene. CDR3 region: CASSLSRDSRVGEQFF. For the CDR3, the DNA is TGTGCCAGCAGTTTATCCCGGGACAGCAGAGTCGGAGAGCAGTTCTTC.